This is a list of T cell receptor beta chains from one sample in a study of cytomegalovirus exposure and HLA in healthy donors. Some clones are missing from TCRdb's copy, which holds only in-frame ones; the method was immunoSEQ multiplex PCR. Of 200,000 to 300,000 clones listed, 80% to 95% are singletons. The sequencing sample was made of PBMCs. The receptors were sampled from a woman aged 25 to 39 in good health and CMV-seronegative. The CDR3 runs from the conserved cysteine through the conserved F or W. D genes are given only for firm matches. Clone sizes are given selectively: once, few, many, or a class where the clone is expanded.

v_gene	abundance	d_gene	j_gene	CDR3nt	CDR3aa
TRBV5-4	NA	NA	TRBJ1-1	TGTGCCAGCAGCTTGGGACTGAACACTGAAGCTTTCTTT	CASSLGLNTEAFF
TRBV19	NA	TRBD2	TRBJ2-3	TGTGCCAGTAGTACCGGGACTAGCGGGATGTCAGATACGCAGTATTTT	CASSTGTSGMSDTQYF
TRBV4-1	once	NA	TRBJ2-7	TGCGCCAGCAGCCAAGATTGGGGTAGCAAAAACTCCTACGAGCAGTACTTC	CASSQDWGSKNSYEQYF
TRBV19	once	TRBD2	TRBJ2-1	TGTGCCAGTAGTTTACTAGCGGGAGTCGCCTACAATGAGCAGTTCTTC	CASSLLAGVAYNEQFF
TRBV29-1	NA	TRBD2	TRBJ2-1	TGCAGCGTTGAAATGTGGCGGGAGGGTCACAATGAGCAGTTCTTC	CSVEMWREGHNEQFF
TRBV9	NA	NA	TRBJ1-1	TGTGCCAGCAGCGTAGGGGGAGGCGCTGAAGCTTTCTTT	CASSVGGGAEAFF
TRBV29-1	NA	NA	TRBJ2-5	TGCAGCGTTGAGCGGTCAGTTCAAGAGACCCAGTACTTC	CSVERSVQETQYF
TRBV2	NA	TRBD2	TRBJ2-1	TGTGCCAGTTTAGCGGGAGGGCCCAATGAGCAGTTCTTC	CASLAGGPNEQFF
TRBV5-1	NA	NA	TRBJ2-7	TGCGCCAGCAGCGACTCCTTATACGAGCAGTACTTC	CASSDSLYEQYF
TRBV5-1	NA	NA	TRBJ1-1	TGCGCCAGCAGCTTGGGACAGAGCCTTAGAGGCACTGAAGCTTTCTTT	CASSLGQSLRGTEAFF
TRBV19	NA	NA	TRBJ1-5	TGTGCCAGTAGTATTGGAGGGGCTGGGAATCAGCCCCAGCATTTT	CASSIGGAGNQPQHF
TRBV5-4	NA	TRBD2	TRBJ2-7	TGTGCCAGCAGCGGGGGGACTAGTTTTTACGAGCAGTACTTC	CASSGGTSFYEQYF
TRBV6-1	NA	TRBD2	TRBJ2-1	TGTGCCAGCAGTGAACCCCCTGGAGCGGGAGGGCCTTATGAGCAGTTCTTC	CASSEPPGAGGPYEQFF
TRBV30	NA	NA	TRBJ2-2	TGTGCCTGGAGTGCCCTTCTTTCCGGGGAGCTGTTTTTT	CAWSALLSGELFF
TRBV7-6	NA	TRBD1	TRBJ1-5	TGTGCCAGCAGCTTAGGGACAGGGCTCAATCAGCCCCAGCATTTT	CASSLGTGLNQPQHF
TRBV9	NA	NA	TRBJ2-2	TGTGCCAGCAGCACAAACACCGGGGAGCTGTTTTTT	CASSTNTGELFF
TRBV4-3	NA	TRBD2	TRBJ2-7	TGCGCCAGCAGCCAAGGGGTAGCGGGAGAATCCTACGAGCAGTACTTC	CASSQGVAGESYEQYF
TRBV11-2	once	NA	TRBJ2-7	TGTGCCAGCAGCTTCAACTCTGGCGGTACCTACGAGCAGTACTTC	CASSFNSGGTYEQYF
TRBV19	NA	NA	TRBJ2-3	TGTGCCAGTAGTGCCAACAGAGTATCTAGCACAGATACGCAGTATTTT	CASSANRVSSTDTQYF
TRBV6-5	NA	NA	TRBJ2-7	TGTGCCAGCAGTTCGGGGACCCTCTACGAGCAGTACTTC	CASSSGTLYEQYF